This TCR beta chain emerged from a study of T cell responses to AZD1222 COVID-19 vaccine. Study details: Second-dose intervals of approximately 4 or approximately 12 weeks were pooled. Study-wide results and limits: Mostly white British, mostly female donors; authors suggested clonal diversity may be underestimated. Seropositive status at baseline applied to only a handful of AZD1222 recipients. Dominant CD4 TCR responses targeted spike regions 160-218 and 743-854.

Comments on this clone: Its antigen is unknown.

V was trimmed by 4 bases and J by 8 bases, leaving 17 bases between them. The CDR3 has 15 amino acids. Germline CDR1 and CDR2: MNHNY and SVGAGI (reference sequence). TCRdb keeps only in-frame clones here, not all; method: immunoSEQ multiplex PCR. This sample carries 150,000 or so clones, less than 95% of them seen once, and the ten largest clones take 1.5%. This chain joins TRBV6-6 and TRBJ1-4; D uncertain. The sequencing here drew on peripheral blood, taken on day 0 of AZD1222 vaccination. The receptor comes from an adult in good health. This CDR3 reads CASSSDSAKGEKLFF. The CDR3 region has the DNA TGTGCCAGCAGTTCCGACTCGGCCAAAGGGGAAAAACTGTTTTTT.